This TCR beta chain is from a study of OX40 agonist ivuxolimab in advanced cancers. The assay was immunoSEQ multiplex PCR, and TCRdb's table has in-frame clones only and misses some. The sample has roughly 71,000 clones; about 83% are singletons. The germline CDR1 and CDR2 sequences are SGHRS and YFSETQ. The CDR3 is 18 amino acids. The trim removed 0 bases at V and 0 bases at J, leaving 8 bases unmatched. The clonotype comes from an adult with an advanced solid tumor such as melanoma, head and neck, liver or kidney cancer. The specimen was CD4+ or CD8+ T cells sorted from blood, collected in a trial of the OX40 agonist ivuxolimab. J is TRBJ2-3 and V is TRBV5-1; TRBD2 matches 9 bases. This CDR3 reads CASSLGGLASSSTDTQYF. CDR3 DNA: TGCGCCAGCAGCTTGGGGGGACTAGCCTCTTCTAGCACAGATACGCAGTATTTT.